The entry that follows covers one T cell receptor (beta chain) sequence. These data come from a study of blood T cell repertoires in COVID-19. Study information: Sample material is recorded as cDNA or gDNA derived from T cells, B-cell-depleted T cells, or PBMCs.

Here immunoSEQ multiplex PCR was the method, and the copy in TCRdb shows in-frame clones only, minus some. The sample lists over 150,000 clones, 70% to 90% occurring once. This receptor was taken from a man aged 35 to 55 with active or convalescent COVID-19. What was sequenced was peripheral blood.

CDR3: CASSVEGRVNTEAFF. The CDR3 region has the DNA TGTGCCAGCAGCGTAGAGGGCAGGGTGAACACTGAAGCTTTCTTT. V usage is TRBV9 and J usage is TRBJ1-1; D is perhaps TRBD1 (5 bases). Germline V gene data show CDR1 as SGDLS and CDR2 as YYNGEE. Trimming removed 0 bases from V and 0 bases from J, with 9 bases in between. The CDR3 has 15 amino acids.